The T cell receptor beta chain described here comes from a study of T cell responses to AZD1222 COVID-19 vaccine. Points from the study as a whole: Baseline serology detected seropositivity in only a handful of AZD1222 recipients.

The CDR3 extends over 13 amino acids. V was pared by 3 bases and J by 7 bases, with 12 bases between. The germline gives CDR1 GTSNPN, CDR2 SVGIG (reference sequence). A word on this clone: Its antigen is currently unknown.

Clones were read by immunoSEQ multiplex PCR, and TCRdb kept only the in-frame ones, dropping some. The sample consists of over 100,000 clones, roughly 90% of them appearing once. This receptor was identified in an adult in good health. This sequence joins TRBV30 and TRBJ2-2; D is perhaps TRBD2 (6 bases). Sample: peripheral blood, taken on day 0 of AZD1222 vaccination. CDR3 amino acids: CAWRGGYVGELFF. Here the CDR3 DNA reads TGTGCCTGGAGGGGGGGTTATGTCGGGGAGCTGTTTTTT.